The 5 T cell receptor beta chains given below trace back to one sample, sequenced in a study of monozygotic twins with inflammatory bowel disease. After re-calling the 5' RACE reads, TCRdb lists one entry per CDR3 protein, DNA absent. This repertoire includes hundreds of thousands of distinct CDR3 sequences. Sequencing input: blood. Every receptor here comes from a human donor with ulcerative colitis or Crohn's disease, or a healthy co-twin of an affected twin (not recorded which).

V and J are TRBV30 and TRBJ1-2; TCRdb returns TRBD1, unconfirmable since there is no DNA. The CDR3 has 14 amino acids. Germline V gene sequence: CDR1 GTSNPN, CDR2 SVGIG (reference sequence). The CDR3: CAWSENRGLYGYTF.

V usage is TRBV5-1 and J usage is TRBJ2-7. The CDR3 totals 15 residues. The germline V gene encodes CDR1 SGHRS and CDR2 YFSETQ. The CDR3 here is CASSPVSDPYYEQYF.

The chain is built from TRBV6-5 and TRBJ2-3. The CDR3 has 12 amino acids. The V gene's germline CDR1 is MNHEY and CDR2 SVGAGI. The CDR3 sequence: CASTNRADTQYF.

The V call is TRBV7-8, the J call TRBJ1-2. The germline CDR1 and CDR2 sequences are SGHVS and FQNEAQ. CDR3 size: 17 residues. CDR3 sequence reads: CASSWEFEGRLNYGYTF. The complete variable domain, with remaining parts taken from reference TRBV7-8 and TRBJ1-2, reads GAGVSQSPRYKVAKRGQDVALRCDPISGHVSLFWYQQALGQGPEFLTYFQNEAQLDKSGLPSDRFFAERPEGSVSTLKIQRTQQEDSAVYLCASSWEFEGRLNYGYTFGSGTRLTVV.

CDR3 sequence: CAWQAGAGRNSPLHF. The gene calls are TRBV30 and TRBJ1-6. Germline values: CDR1 GTSNPN, CDR2 SVGIG (reference sequence). There are 15 residues in the CDR3.